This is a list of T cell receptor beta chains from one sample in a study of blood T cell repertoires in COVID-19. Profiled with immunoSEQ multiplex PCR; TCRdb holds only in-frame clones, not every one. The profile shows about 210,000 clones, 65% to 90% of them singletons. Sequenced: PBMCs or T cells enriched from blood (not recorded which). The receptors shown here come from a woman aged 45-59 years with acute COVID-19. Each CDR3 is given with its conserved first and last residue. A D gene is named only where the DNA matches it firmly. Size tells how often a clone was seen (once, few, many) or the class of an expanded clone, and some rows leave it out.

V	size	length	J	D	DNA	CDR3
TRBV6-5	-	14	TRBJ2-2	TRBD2	TGTGCCAGCTCACTAGCGGGAGGGACCGGGGAGCTGTTTTTT	CASSLAGGTGELFF
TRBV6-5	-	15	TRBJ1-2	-	TGTGCCAGCAGAACCGGGCTTTACGGGGACTATGGCTACACCTTC	CASRTGLYGDYGYTF
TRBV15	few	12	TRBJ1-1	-	TGTGCCACCAGCACAGGGGTAACTGAAGCTTTCTTT	CATSTGVTEAFF
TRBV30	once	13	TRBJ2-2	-	TGTGCCTGGAGTGAGAGGGTCACCGGGGAGCTGTTTTTT	CAWSERVTGELFF
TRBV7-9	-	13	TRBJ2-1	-	TGTGCCAGCAGCTTAGCCCAGAACAATGAGCAGTTCTTC	CASSLAQNNEQFF
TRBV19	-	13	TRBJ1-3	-	TGTGCCAGTAGTATAGACCAAGGAAACACCATATATTTT	CASSIDQGNTIYF
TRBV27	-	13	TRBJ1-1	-	TGTGCCAGCAGTTTGTCAGGGGACACTGAAGCTTTCTTT	CASSLSGDTEAFF
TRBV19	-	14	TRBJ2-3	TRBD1	TGTGCCAGCCAACAGGGGGTCCGTACAGATACGCAGTATTTT	CASQQGVRTDTQYF
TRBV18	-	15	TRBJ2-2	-	TGTGCCAGCTCGCGTTCCCTAGGAGACACCGGGGAGCTGTTTTTT	CASSRSLGDTGELFF
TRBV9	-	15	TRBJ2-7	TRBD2	TGTGCCAGCAGCGTAAGTGGACTAGCGGGTTACGAGCAGTACTTC	CASSVSGLAGYEQYF
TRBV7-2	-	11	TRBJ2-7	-	TGTGCCAGCAGCCTCAAAGCCGAGCAGTACTTC	CASSLKAEQYF
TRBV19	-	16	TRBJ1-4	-	TGTGCCAGTAGTATGCGGCCGGGTGGAACTAATGAAAAACTGTTTTTT	CASSMRPGGTNEKLFF
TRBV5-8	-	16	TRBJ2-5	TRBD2	TGTGCCAGCAGCCCCCGACTAGCGGGGGGCCTAGAGACCCAGTACTTC	CASSPRLAGGLETQYF
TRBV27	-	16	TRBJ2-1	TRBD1	TGTGCCAGCAGTAGGTCGGGACAGGGCACCTACAATGAGCAGTTCTTC	CASSRSGQGTYNEQFF
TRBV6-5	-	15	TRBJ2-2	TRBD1	TGTGCCAGCAGTTACGACAGGGGGCTTAACGGGGAGCTGTTTTTT	CASSYDRGLNGELFF